This T cell receptor beta chain was found in a study of technical replicates of blood from a handful of donors. Assay: immunoSEQ multiplex PCR; the TCRdb copy retains only in-frame clones and omits some. The sample includes around 92,000 clones, roughly 96% seen only once; the top ten take 0.2% to 0.25%. Germline CDR1 MDHEN, CDR2 SYDVKM. The V end was cut by 4 bases, the J end by 3 bases, with 19 bases between. CDR3 length equals 16 residues. Sequencing was done on a sample of T cells isolated from PBMCs. The receptor comes from a human donor in good health. V gene TRBV28 combines with J gene TRBJ2-7; D unresolved. The CDR3 protein is CASSSPSSTQGYEQYF. The CDR3 DNA sequence: TGTGCCAGCAGTTCCCCATCTTCGACACAAGGCTACGAGCAGTACTTC.